This T cell receptor (beta chain) was identified during a study of T cells in localized non-small cell lung cancer. Generated by immunoSEQ multiplex PCR, the TCRdb table keeps only in-frame clones and is missing some. The sample has 25,000 to 35,000 clones, 85% to 95% seen once. Study-wide results and caveats: Longer overall survival was seen with higher T cell density measured in blood. Uninvolved adjacent lung showed peak T cell clonality, exceeding tumor. Heterogeneity is still possible, as just one tumor region was sequenced. Appearing in adjacent lung were a median about 57 of the top 100 tumor clones.

Concerning this clone: The antigen is undetermined.

J was trimmed by 3 bases and V by 1 base; bases with no gene match: 4. The CDR3 runs 16 residues. Germline V gives CDR1 MGHRA, CDR2 YSYEKL. The V gene is TRBV4-1, the J gene TRBJ2-5; 11 nucleotides agree with TRBD2. Source: peripheral blood, taken before any cancer treatment. This TCR was sampled from a female donor older than 55 with stage I lung adenocarcinoma. CDR3 region: CASSQGGLADKETQYF. In DNA, the CDR3 is TGCGCCAGCAGCCAAGGGGGACTAGCGGACAAAGAGACCCAGTACTTC.